The T cell receptor beta chain under discussion was sequenced for a study of cytomegalovirus exposure and HLA in healthy donors. Study-level points and caveats: A later analysis linked 15,000 to 20,000 TCR beta sequences to HLA alleles at 0.05 false discovery rate. A link between a missense DCLRE1C variant and TCR beta V- and J-gene trimming emerged from a later analysis. Indistinguishable V segments, including TRBV6-2 and TRBV6-3, were excluded. Previously analyzed data showed that most TCR beta V segments were productive at a frequency of about 90% or about 30%.

Germline V gene data show CDR1 as MNHEY and CDR2 as SMNVEV (reference sequence). V was shortened by 6 bases and J by 5 bases, with 19 bases between the two germline ends. CDR3 length: 16 amino acids. This clone was counted a few times. Its target is not known. Primers included in the PCR were 60 Vbeta and 13 Jbeta primers. Assay used: immunoSEQ multiplex PCR; TCRdb lists only in-frame clones, some missing. The sample carries about 120,000 clones, 55% to 70% recorded once. The receptor's source is a woman aged 25 to 39 in good health and CMV-seronegative. The chain recombines TRBV27 with TRBJ2-2; TRBD2 might be the D (7 bases). Input material: PBMCs. CDR3 sequence: CASRSYSGGQTGELFF. Written as DNA, the CDR3 is TGTGCCAGCAGGTCCTATTCGGGGGGCCAGACCGGGGAGCTGTTTTTT.